Below, one TCR beta chain is given with its context. Its target is not known. Treatment reported: around 19 received Ad26.COV2.S at low or high dose, single or two shots; 5 received placebo; per-sample allocation not given. Day 63 after the first injection of vaccine or placebo was the sampling time. This CDR3 is built from 17 residues. In germline, CDR1 is SQVTM, CDR2 ANQGSEA. These data belong to a study of Ad26.COV2.S vaccination and SARS-CoV-2 variants. Study in general: Ad26.COV2.S, an intramuscular injection, was given once or twice 56 days apart.

Notes on the study in general: Non-spike TCR breadth did not differ much between vaccine and placebo recipients. Analyses of TCR breadth and depth may have underestimated total T cell responses.

The repertoire was sequenced with immunoSEQ multiplex PCR; TCRdb's copy has only in-frame clones and lacks some. The profile covers hundreds of thousands of clones, with about 88% appearing a single time and about 2.5% taken by the ten largest. The starting material was peripheral blood, obtained in a trial of Ad26.COV2.S vaccine versus placebo. This chain connects TRBV29-1 to TRBJ2-1; 14 bases match TRBD2. This receptor was identified in a person aged 18 to 65 who received the Ad26.COV2.S COVID-19 vaccine or a placebo. The DNA of the CDR3 is TGCACGTCTGTGGGGACTAGCGGGAGCTATTATAACAATGAGCAGTTCTTC. It yields the protein CTSVGTSGSYYNNEQFF.